Listed below are T cell receptor beta chains from one sample, sequenced in a study of blood T cells in healthy people across ages. TCRdb analysed the 5' RACE reads with MiXCR anew, one entry per CDR3 protein. The sample lists about 580,000 distinct CDR3 sequences, less than 60% seen once, with around 25% in the top ten. Specimen: blood. The source is a man of 80 years or more in good health. CDR3s include the opening cysteine and the closing phenylalanine or tryptophan. Fields, in order: J gene, V gene, clone size, D gene, CDR3 DNA, CDR3 protein. D genes are given only for firm matches. Clone size, where shown, is once, few, many, or a class for clones that have expanded.

j_gene: TRBJ2-2; v_gene: TRBV6-5; abundance: -; d_gene: -; CDR3nt: TGTGCCAGCACGCACTCCAGGACCCCCAACACCGGGGAGCTGTTTTTT; CDR3aa: CASTHSRTPNTGELFF
j_gene: TRBJ1-1; v_gene: TRBV18; abundance: -; d_gene: -; CDR3nt: TGTGCCAGCTCACCTGAAGGGTATACTGAAGCTTTCTTT; CDR3aa: CASSPEGYTEAFF
j_gene: TRBJ2-3; v_gene: TRBV6-1; abundance: -; d_gene: -; CDR3nt: TGTGCGGGTAGCGGCGTCACAGATACGCAGTATTTT; CDR3aa: CAGSGVTDTQYF
j_gene: TRBJ2-5; v_gene: TRBV12-3/TRBV12-4; abundance: -; d_gene: -; CDR3nt: TGTGCCAGCAGTTCCTCGGGGTGGAACCAAGAGACCCAGTACTTC; CDR3aa: CASSSSGWNQETQYF
j_gene: TRBJ2-1; v_gene: TRBV12-3/TRBV12-4; abundance: -; d_gene: TRBD2; CDR3nt: TGTGCCAGCAGTTTACCCAGCGGGGGGTCTTACAATGAGCAGTTCTTC; CDR3aa: CASSLPSGGSYNEQFF
j_gene: TRBJ2-5; v_gene: TRBV11-2; abundance: few; d_gene: TRBD2; CDR3nt: TGTGCCAGCAGCTTTTCCCTACTAGCGGGGGGGGGAACCCAGTACTTC; CDR3aa: CASSFSLLAGGGTQYF
j_gene: TRBJ2-5; v_gene: TRBV20-1; abundance: -; d_gene: TRBD2; CDR3nt: TGCAGTGCCTTGGGACTAGCGGGAGCTAAAGAGACCCAGTACTTC; CDR3aa: CSALGLAGAKETQYF
j_gene: TRBJ2-1; v_gene: TRBV5-6; abundance: -; d_gene: TRBD1; CDR3nt: TGTACCAGCAGCTTGGATACAGGGGGAGGAAATGAGCAGTTCTTC; CDR3aa: CTSSLDTGGGNEQFF
j_gene: TRBJ2-5; v_gene: TRBV5-1; abundance: few; d_gene: -; CDR3nt: TGCGCCAGCAGCTTGGTGGGACCCCTAGGGCAAGAGACCCAGTACTTC; CDR3aa: CASSLVGPLGQETQYF
j_gene: TRBJ2-7; v_gene: TRBV5-1; abundance: few; d_gene: -; CDR3nt: TGCGCCAGCAGCCCGGACGCGGATCGGTCCTACGAGCAGTACTTC; CDR3aa: CASSPDADRSYEQYF
j_gene: TRBJ2-1; v_gene: TRBV7-2; abundance: -; d_gene: TRBD2; CDR3nt: TGTGCCAGCAGCTTGGGACTAGCGGGAGGGTCATTAATTGAGCAGTTCTTC; CDR3aa: CASSLGLAGGSLIEQFF
j_gene: TRBJ1-1; v_gene: TRBV20-1; abundance: -; d_gene: -; CDR3nt: TGCAGTGCTAGAGGGGGGAGGGGAATGGAAGCTTTCTTT; CDR3aa: CSARGGRGMEAFF
j_gene: TRBJ1-3; v_gene: TRBV6-5; abundance: few; d_gene: -; CDR3nt: TGTGCCAGCAGGGCAGGCGGCTCTGGAAACACCATATATTTT; CDR3aa: CASRAGGSGNTIYF
j_gene: TRBJ1-5; v_gene: TRBV6-5; abundance: many; d_gene: -; CDR3nt: TGTGCCAGCAGTTACGGGGCAGGTAGCAATCAGCCCCAGCATTTT; CDR3aa: CASSYGAGSNQPQHF
j_gene: TRBJ2-5; v_gene: TRBV12-3/TRBV12-4; abundance: -; d_gene: TRBD2; CDR3nt: TGTGCCAGCAGTTTTAGCGGGCGTTACAATGAGCAGTACTTC; CDR3aa: CASSFSGRYNEQYF
j_gene: TRBJ1-4; v_gene: TRBV2; abundance: -; d_gene: -; CDR3nt: TGTGCCAGCAGTGACGGGGGAGGAAAACTGTTTTTT; CDR3aa: CASSDGGGKLFF
j_gene: TRBJ2-4; v_gene: TRBV6-2/TRBV6-3; abundance: -; d_gene: -; CDR3nt: TGTGCCAGCAGTTACCCCTGGACAGAGCTCGCTCTAGCCAAAAACATTCAGTACTTC; CDR3aa: CASSYPWTELALAKNIQYF
j_gene: TRBJ2-3; v_gene: TRBV10-2; abundance: few; d_gene: -; CDR3nt: TGCGCCAGCTCGGAGAGGGATACGCAGTATTTT; CDR3aa: CASSERDTQYF
j_gene: TRBJ2-7; v_gene: TRBV7-2; abundance: once; d_gene: -; CDR3nt: TGTGCCAGCAGCTCCGAGCGCTACGAGCAGTACTTC; CDR3aa: CASSSERYEQYF
j_gene: TRBJ2-1; v_gene: TRBV15; abundance: few; d_gene: TRBD2; CDR3nt: TGTGCCACCAGCAGGGACAACCGACTAGCGGGATCCTACAATGAGCAGTTCTTC; CDR3aa: CATSRDNRLAGSYNEQFF
j_gene: TRBJ2-3; v_gene: TRBV20-1; abundance: few; d_gene: TRBD2; CDR3nt: TGCAGTGCTAAGCGGGGGTTAGATACGCAGTATTTT; CDR3aa: CSAKRGLDTQYF
j_gene: TRBJ1-1; v_gene: TRBV7-9; abundance: -; d_gene: TRBD1; CDR3nt: TGTGCCAGCAGCCGAAGGGACAGGGGGAACACTGAAGCTTTCTTT; CDR3aa: CASSRRDRGNTEAFF
j_gene: TRBJ2-5; v_gene: TRBV20-1; abundance: -; d_gene: -; CDR3nt: TGCAGTGCTAGTGCATATGGGAATGAGCAGTACTTC; CDR3aa: CSASAYGNEQYF
j_gene: TRBJ2-1; v_gene: TRBV2; abundance: few; d_gene: -; CDR3nt: TGTGCCAGCAGTGAAGCGATACCCAGGAGGCGGAGGAGCAATGAGCAGTTCTTC; CDR3aa: CASSEAIPRRRRSNEQFF
j_gene: TRBJ2-7; v_gene: TRBV4-1; abundance: few; d_gene: -; CDR3nt: TGCGCCAGCAGCCAAGGGGACGGAGCCGCCTACGAGCAGTACTTC; CDR3aa: CASSQGDGAAYEQYF
j_gene: TRBJ1-2; v_gene: TRBV5-1; abundance: few; d_gene: -; CDR3nt: TGCGCCAGCAGCTTGGCTGTGGGGACCATCTATGGCTACACCTTC; CDR3aa: CASSLAVGTIYGYTF
j_gene: TRBJ2-3; v_gene: TRBV20-1; abundance: many; d_gene: TRBD2; CDR3nt: TGCAGTGCTAGCCGGACTAGCGGATACACAGATACGCAGTATTTT; CDR3aa: CSASRTSGYTDTQYF
j_gene: TRBJ2-4; v_gene: TRBV7-2; abundance: -; d_gene: -; CDR3nt: TGTGCCAGCAGCCCAGGCTCGACCCAAAACATTCAGTACTTC; CDR3aa: CASSPGSTQNIQYF
j_gene: TRBJ2-3; v_gene: TRBV5-1; abundance: -; d_gene: -; CDR3nt: TGCGCCACCCAAAGCGGCCCAAGCACAGATACGCAGTATTTT; CDR3aa: CATQSGPSTDTQYF
j_gene: TRBJ2-1; v_gene: TRBV29-1; abundance: -; d_gene: TRBD1; CDR3nt: TGCAGCGTTGAAGGGTGGGACAGCCCCTACAATGAGCAGTTCTTC; CDR3aa: CSVEGWDSPYNEQFF
j_gene: TRBJ1-1; v_gene: TRBV10-3; abundance: -; d_gene: -; CDR3nt: TGTGCCATCAAGGTTGCAGGGGATCTTTCTGAAGCTTTCTTT; CDR3aa: CAIKVAGDLSEAFF
j_gene: TRBJ1-2; v_gene: TRBV20-1; abundance: -; d_gene: -; CDR3nt: TGCAGTGCACTAGCCGGGGGGGGATATGGCTACACCTTC; CDR3aa: CSALAGGGYGYTF
j_gene: TRBJ1-1; v_gene: TRBV20-1; abundance: -; d_gene: -; CDR3nt: TGCAGTGTCGCAGGAGACGCATACACTGAAGCTTTCTTT; CDR3aa: CSVAGDAYTEAFF
j_gene: TRBJ1-2; v_gene: TRBV4-2; abundance: -; d_gene: -; CDR3nt: TGTGCCAGCAGCCAAGATCTTGACAGCTACTATGGCTACACCTTC; CDR3aa: CASSQDLDSYYGYTF
j_gene: TRBJ1-5; v_gene: TRBV6-1; abundance: -; d_gene: -; CDR3nt: TGTGCCACCAGGAACCGACAGACAAAGGTTAATAGCAATCAGCCCCAGCATTTT; CDR3aa: CATRNRQTKVNSNQPQHF
j_gene: TRBJ2-1; v_gene: TRBV3-1; abundance: -; d_gene: TRBD2; CDR3nt: TGTGCCAGCAGCCAAGACCCGGGACTAGGCTCCCGCTCCTACAATGAGCAGTTCTTC; CDR3aa: CASSQDPGLGSRSYNEQFF
j_gene: TRBJ2-1; v_gene: TRBV20-1; abundance: -; d_gene: TRBD2; CDR3nt: TGCAGTGCTAGACGATTTAGCGGGGGGGCGGGAGAGCAGTTCTTC; CDR3aa: CSARRFSGGAGEQFF
j_gene: TRBJ2-3; v_gene: TRBV13; abundance: few; d_gene: -; CDR3nt: TGTGCCAGCAGCCACAGGGGGAGGGGAGATACGCAGTATTTT; CDR3aa: CASSHRGRGDTQYF
j_gene: TRBJ1-2; v_gene: TRBV6-2/TRBV6-3; abundance: -; d_gene: -; CDR3nt: TGTGCCAGCAGTCTCCAAGTGGGGGGCACAGACGGCTATGGCTACACCTTC; CDR3aa: CASSLQVGGTDGYGYTF
j_gene: TRBJ1-6; v_gene: TRBV4-3; abundance: -; d_gene: TRBD1; CDR3nt: TGCGCCAGCAGCCAAGAGTCACAGGGGAATTCACCCCTCCACTTT; CDR3aa: CASSQESQGNSPLHF
j_gene: TRBJ2-1; v_gene: TRBV4-3; abundance: -; d_gene: -; CDR3nt: TGCGCCAGCAGCCAAGATCTGGTAGGTGAGCAGTTCTTC; CDR3aa: CASSQDLVGEQFF
j_gene: TRBJ2-1; v_gene: TRBV6-2/TRBV6-3; abundance: few; d_gene: TRBD2; CDR3nt: TGTGCCAGCAGACGGACTAGCGGGGGCAACAATGAGCAGTTCTTC; CDR3aa: CASRRTSGGNNEQFF
j_gene: TRBJ1-1; v_gene: TRBV7-9; abundance: -; d_gene: -; CDR3nt: TGTGCCAGCAGTTTCGGCGAAGCTTTCTTT; CDR3aa: CASSFGEAFF
j_gene: TRBJ1-1; v_gene: TRBV12-3/TRBV12-4; abundance: once; d_gene: -; CDR3nt: TGTGCCAGCAGAACCGACAGGAGAGGCACTGAAGCTTTCTTT; CDR3aa: CASRTDRRGTEAFF
j_gene: TRBJ2-7; v_gene: TRBV5-1; abundance: -; d_gene: TRBD1; CDR3nt: TGCGCCAGCAGCTTCTCAGCCACAGGGGGGTTTACTAACGAGCAGTACTTC; CDR3aa: CASSFSATGGFTNEQYF
j_gene: TRBJ2-3; v_gene: TRBV7-2; abundance: few; d_gene: TRBD1; CDR3nt: TGTGCCAGCAGCCGGCGACAGGGGACTAGCACAGATACGCAGTATTTT; CDR3aa: CASSRRQGTSTDTQYF
j_gene: TRBJ2-7; v_gene: TRBV28; abundance: -; d_gene: TRBD2; CDR3nt: TGTGCCGCAGGGACTACCGGGCGGCGGGAGCAGTACTTC; CDR3aa: CAAGTTGRREQYF
j_gene: TRBJ2-7; v_gene: TRBV2; abundance: -; d_gene: TRBD1; CDR3nt: TGTGCCAGCACTCCGGGACAGGGTCGGGTTGGCTCCTACGAGCAGTACTTC; CDR3aa: CASTPGQGRVGSYEQYF
j_gene: TRBJ2-5; v_gene: TRBV7-9; abundance: -; d_gene: TRBD1; CDR3nt: TGTGCCAGCAGCTTACCGGGACATTCTGGAACAGGGGATGAGACCCAGTACTTC; CDR3aa: CASSLPGHSGTGDETQYF